This note documents a single T cell receptor beta chain sequence. CDR3 size: 17 residues. V was shortened by 2 bases and J by 0 bases, with 11 bases between the two germline ends. Germline V gene sequence: CDR1 SGHTA, CDR2 FQGTGA. Method: immunoSEQ multiplex PCR; TCRdb's copy keeps in-frame clones and lacks some. The sample has over a million clones, more than 75% seen once. This specimen belongs to a study of shared clonotypes between healthy human individuals. This TCR was sampled from a young man in good health. Some clones in this sample may be carry-over from other donors' samples. The rearrangement links TRBV7-3 to TRBJ2-6, with D unresolved. The specimen was memory CD4+ T cells from PBMCs. Specified subset: CD45RA-negative fraction. Here the CDR3 reads CASSLLRHFSGANVLTF. CDR3 coding DNA: TGTGCCAGCAGCTTATTAAGGCACTTCTCTGGGGCCAACGTCCTGACTTTC.